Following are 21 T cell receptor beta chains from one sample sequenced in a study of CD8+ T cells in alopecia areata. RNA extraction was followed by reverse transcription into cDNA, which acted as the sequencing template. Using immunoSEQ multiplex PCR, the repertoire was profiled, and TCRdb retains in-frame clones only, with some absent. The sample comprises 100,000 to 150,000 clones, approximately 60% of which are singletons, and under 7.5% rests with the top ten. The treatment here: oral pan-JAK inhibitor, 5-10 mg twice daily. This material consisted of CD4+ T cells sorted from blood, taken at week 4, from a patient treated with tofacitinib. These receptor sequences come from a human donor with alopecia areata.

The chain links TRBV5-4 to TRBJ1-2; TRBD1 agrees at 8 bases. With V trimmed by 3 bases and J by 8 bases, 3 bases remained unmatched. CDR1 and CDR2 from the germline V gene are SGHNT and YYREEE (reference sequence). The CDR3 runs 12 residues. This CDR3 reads CASSYDRGGYTF. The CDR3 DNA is TGTGCCAGCAGCTACGACAGGGGCGGCTACACCTTC.

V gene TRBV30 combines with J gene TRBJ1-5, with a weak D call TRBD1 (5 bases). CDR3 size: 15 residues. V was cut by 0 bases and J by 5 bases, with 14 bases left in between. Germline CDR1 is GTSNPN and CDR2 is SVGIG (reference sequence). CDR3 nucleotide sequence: TGTGCCTGGAGTGTAGGGCAGGGAGGCCATCAGCCCCAGCATTTT. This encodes CAWSVGQGGHQPQHF.

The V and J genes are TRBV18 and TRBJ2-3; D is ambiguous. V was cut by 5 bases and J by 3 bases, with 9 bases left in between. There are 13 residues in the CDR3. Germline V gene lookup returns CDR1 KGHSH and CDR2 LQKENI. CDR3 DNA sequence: TGTGCCAGCTCAACAATTGGTACAGATACGCAGTATTTT. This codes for CASSTIGTDTQYF.

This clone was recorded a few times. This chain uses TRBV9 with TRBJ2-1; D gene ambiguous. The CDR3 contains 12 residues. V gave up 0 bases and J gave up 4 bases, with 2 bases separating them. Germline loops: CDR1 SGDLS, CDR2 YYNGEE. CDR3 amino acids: CASSVGYNEQFF. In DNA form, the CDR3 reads TGTGCCAGCAGCGTAGGATACAATGAGCAGTTCTTC. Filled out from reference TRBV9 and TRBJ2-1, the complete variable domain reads DSGVTQTPKHLITATGQRVTLRCSPRSGDLSVYWYQQSLDQGLQFLIQYYNGEERAKGNILERFSAQQFPDLHSELNLSSLELGDSALYFCASSVGYNEQFFGPGTRLTVL.

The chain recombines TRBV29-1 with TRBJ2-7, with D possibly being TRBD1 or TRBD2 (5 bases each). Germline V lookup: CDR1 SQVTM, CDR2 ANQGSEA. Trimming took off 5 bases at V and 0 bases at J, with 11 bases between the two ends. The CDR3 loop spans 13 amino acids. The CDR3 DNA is TGCAGCGTTAGGGACCGGAGCTCCTACGAGCAGTACTTC. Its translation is CSVRDRSSYEQYF.

CDR3 DNA: TGTGCCAGCAGTGAATCCGGACTAGCGGTCCCAGATACGCAGTATTTT. Translating it yields CASSESGLAVPDTQYF. V gene TRBV25-1 combines with J gene TRBJ2-3, with 10 nucleotides matching TRBD2. V gave up 1 base and J gave up 4 bases; unmatched junction bases: 5. Germline V gene sequence: CDR1 MGHDK, CDR2 SYGVNS. The CDR3 spans 16 residues.

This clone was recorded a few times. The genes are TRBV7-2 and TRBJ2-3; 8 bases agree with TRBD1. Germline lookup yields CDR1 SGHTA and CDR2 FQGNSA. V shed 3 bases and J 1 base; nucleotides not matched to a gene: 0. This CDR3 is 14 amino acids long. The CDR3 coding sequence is TGTGCCAGCAGCTTGACAGGGGGCACAGATACGCAGTATTTT. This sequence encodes CASSLTGGTDTQYF.

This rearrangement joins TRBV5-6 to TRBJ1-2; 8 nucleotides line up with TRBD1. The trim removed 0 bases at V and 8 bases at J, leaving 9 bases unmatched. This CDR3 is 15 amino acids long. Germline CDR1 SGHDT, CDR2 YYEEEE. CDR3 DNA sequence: TGTGCCAGCAGCTTGGCCATGCAGGGGGCGCGGGGCTACACCTTC. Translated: CASSLAMQGARGYTF. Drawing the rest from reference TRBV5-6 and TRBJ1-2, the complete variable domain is DAGVTQSPTHLIKTRGQQVTLRCSPKSGHDTVSWYQQALGQGPQFIFQYYEEEERQRGNFPDRFSGHQFPNYSSELNVNALLLGDSALYLCASSLAMQGARGYTFGSGTRLTVV.

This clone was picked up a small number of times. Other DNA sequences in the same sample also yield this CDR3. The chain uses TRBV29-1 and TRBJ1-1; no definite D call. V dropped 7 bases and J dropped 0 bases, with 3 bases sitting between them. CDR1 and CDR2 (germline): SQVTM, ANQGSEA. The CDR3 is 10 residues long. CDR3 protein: CSGLNTEAFF. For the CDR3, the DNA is TGCAGCGGTTTGAACACTGAAGCTTTCTTT.

CDR3 DNA: TGTGCCAGCCTTATAAGACAGGGAGACACTGAAGCTTTCTTT. It yields the protein CASLIRQGDTEAFF. V and J are TRBV6-5 and TRBJ1-1; 7 bases match TRBD1. The CDR3 length is 14 residues. Germline assignment: CDR1 MNHEY and CDR2 SVGAGI. J was trimmed by 3 bases and V by 8 bases; bases with no gene match: 9.

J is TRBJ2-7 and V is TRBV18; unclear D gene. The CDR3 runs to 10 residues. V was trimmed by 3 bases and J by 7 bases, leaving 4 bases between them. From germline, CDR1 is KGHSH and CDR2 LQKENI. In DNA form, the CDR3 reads TGTGCCAGCTCACCGGGAGAGCAGTACTTC. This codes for CASSPGEQYF.

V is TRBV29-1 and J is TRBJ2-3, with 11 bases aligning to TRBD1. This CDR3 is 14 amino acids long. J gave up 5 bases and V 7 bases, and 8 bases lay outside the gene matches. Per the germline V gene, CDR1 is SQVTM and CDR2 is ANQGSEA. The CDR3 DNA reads TGCAGCGCACACCAGGGACAGGGGGTAGATACGCAGTATTTT. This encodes CSAHQGQGVDTQYF.

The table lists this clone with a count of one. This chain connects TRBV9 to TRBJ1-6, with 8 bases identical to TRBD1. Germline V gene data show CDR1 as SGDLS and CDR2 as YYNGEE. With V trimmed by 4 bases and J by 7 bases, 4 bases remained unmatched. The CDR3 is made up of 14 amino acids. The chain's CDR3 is CASSRQGINSPLHF. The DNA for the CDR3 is TGTGCCAGCAGCCGACAGGGGATAAATTCACCCCTCCACTTT.

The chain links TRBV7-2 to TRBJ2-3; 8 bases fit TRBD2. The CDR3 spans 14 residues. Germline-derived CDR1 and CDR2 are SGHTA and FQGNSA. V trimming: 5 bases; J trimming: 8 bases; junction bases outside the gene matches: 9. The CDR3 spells CASSPGLGSGTQYF. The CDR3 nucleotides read TGTGCCAGCAGCCCGGGACTAGGGTCGGGTACGCAGTATTTT.

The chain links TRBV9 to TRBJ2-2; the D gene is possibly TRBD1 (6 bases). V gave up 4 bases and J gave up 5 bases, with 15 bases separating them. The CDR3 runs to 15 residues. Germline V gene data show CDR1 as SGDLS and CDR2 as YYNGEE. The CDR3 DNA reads TGTGCCAGCAGCCCACACCGAACAGGGACCGGGGAGCTGTTTTTT. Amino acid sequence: CASSPHRTGTGELFF.

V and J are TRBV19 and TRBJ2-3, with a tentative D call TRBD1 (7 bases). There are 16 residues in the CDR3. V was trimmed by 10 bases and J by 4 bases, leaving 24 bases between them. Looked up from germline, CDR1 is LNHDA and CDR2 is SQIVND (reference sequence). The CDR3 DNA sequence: TGTGCCACCTCCCAACCGACAGGGTCGGGGGCAGATACGCAGTATTTT. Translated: CATSQPTGSGADTQYF.

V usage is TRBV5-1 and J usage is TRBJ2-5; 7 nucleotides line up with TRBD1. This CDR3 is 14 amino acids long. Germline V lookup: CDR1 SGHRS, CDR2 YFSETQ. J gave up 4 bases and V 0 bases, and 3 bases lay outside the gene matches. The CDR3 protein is CASSLEQGRETQYF. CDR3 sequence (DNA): TGCGCCAGCAGCTTGGAACAGGGGAGAGAGACCCAGTACTTC.

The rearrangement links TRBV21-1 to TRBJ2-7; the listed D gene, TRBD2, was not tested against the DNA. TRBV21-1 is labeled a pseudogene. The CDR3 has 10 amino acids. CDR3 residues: CASSCNEQYF. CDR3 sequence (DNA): TGTGCCAGCAGCTGTAACGAGCAGTACTTC.

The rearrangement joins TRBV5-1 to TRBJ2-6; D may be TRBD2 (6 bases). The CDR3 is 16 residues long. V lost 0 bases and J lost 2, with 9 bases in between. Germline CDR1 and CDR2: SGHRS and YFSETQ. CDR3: CASSLASGAGANVLTF. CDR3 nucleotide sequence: TGCGCCAGCAGCTTGGCGTCGGGGGCTGGGGCCAACGTCCTGACTTTC.

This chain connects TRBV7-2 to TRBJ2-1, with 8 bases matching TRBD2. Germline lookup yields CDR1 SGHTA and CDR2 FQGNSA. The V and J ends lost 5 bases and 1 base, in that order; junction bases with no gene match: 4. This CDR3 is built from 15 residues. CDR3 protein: CASSRSGGSYNEQFF. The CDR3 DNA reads TGTGCCAGCAGCCGGAGCGGGGGTTCCTACAATGAGCAGTTCTTC.

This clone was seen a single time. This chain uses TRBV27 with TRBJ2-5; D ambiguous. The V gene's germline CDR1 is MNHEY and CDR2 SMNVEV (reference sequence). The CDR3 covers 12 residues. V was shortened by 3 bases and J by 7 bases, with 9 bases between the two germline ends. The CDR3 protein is CASSFIEGTQYF. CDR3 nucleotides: TGTGCCAGCAGTTTTATAGAAGGGACCCAGTACTTC.